This T cell receptor beta chain emerged from a study of response to subunit inactivated influenza vaccine. Per the germline V gene, CDR1 is SGHAT and CDR2 is FQNNGV. The CDR3 consists of 14 residues. With 1 base removed from V and 8 bases from J, the gap between germline ends came to 14 bases. TCRdb called the RT-PCR reads again in MiXCR, with one record for every CDR3 protein. The sample holds a few hundred thousand distinct CDR3 sequences, approximately 10% seen once. The same sample was also used in a study of T cells expressing NK-cell markers. That paper adds: As the method of synthesis, 5'RACE template switching with UMIs yielded TCR beta cDNA.

This sequence originates from a man between 50 and 59 years old who received an inactivated influenza vaccine. The sequencing used PBMCs from blood, collected on the day of vaccination. V gene TRBV11-2 combines with J gene TRBJ1-2, with D hard to call. The CDR3 DNA sequence: TGTGCCAGCAGCTTAGTTGCGGCCTTCGAAGGCTACACCTTC. It is translated as CASSLVAAFEGYTF.